Listed below are T cell receptor beta chains from one sample, sequenced in a study of cytotoxic CD8 clonotypes in ibrutinib-treated CLL. Method: immunoSEQ multiplex PCR; TCRdb's copy keeps in-frame clones and lacks some. Among hundreds of thousands of clones listed, under 80% were seen once. The source material was PBMCs, sampled after 24 months of ibrutinib treatment. The receptors derive from a human donor with chronic lymphocytic leukemia. Each CDR3 is given with its conserved first and last residue.

J gene: TRBJ2-7; V gene: TRBV29-1; CDR3 protein: CSVVMYRGYEQYF
J gene: TRBJ1-5; V gene: TRBV27; CDR3 protein: CASSMGRGQPQHF
J gene: TRBJ2-7; V gene: TRBV13; CDR3 protein: CASSLRTLAGGGDEQYF
J gene: TRBJ1-2; V gene: TRBV29-1; CDR3 protein: CSVRHTSNYGYTF
J gene: TRBJ2-3; V gene: TRBV7-2; CDR3 protein: CASSLLAGVPDTQYF
J gene: TRBJ1-1; V gene: TRBV9; CDR3 protein: CASSVELRPPGTEAFF
J gene: TRBJ2-6; V gene: TRBV18; CDR3 protein: CASSPPGAGANVLTF
J gene: TRBJ1-1; V gene: TRBV4-1; CDR3 protein: CASSQGQGPEAFF
J gene: TRBJ2-1; V gene: TRBV19; CDR3 protein: CASSIVAGGDNEQFF
J gene: TRBJ1-3; V gene: TRBV7-3; CDR3 protein: CASSSQGGTIYF
J gene: TRBJ1-2; V gene: TRBV29-1; CDR3 protein: CSVRRDRDGDGYTF
J gene: TRBJ2-3; V gene: TRBV7-9; CDR3 protein: CASSLGLAVSLDTQYF
J gene: TRBJ2-7; V gene: TRBV7-2; CDR3 protein: CASSLYGDTYEQYF
J gene: TRBJ1-5; V gene: TRBV2; CDR3 protein: CASTLSVNQPQHF
J gene: TRBJ2-3; V gene: TRBV5-1; CDR3 protein: CASSFREGRADTQYF
J gene: TRBJ2-5; V gene: TRBV2; CDR3 protein: CASSDGYSETQYF
J gene: TRBJ2-7; V gene: TRBV29-1; CDR3 protein: CSVLAPSSYEQYF
J gene: TRBJ2-5; V gene: TRBV27; CDR3 protein: CAGSPAGWGPETQYF
J gene: TRBJ2-7; V gene: TRBV18; CDR3 protein: CASSPPGGTTAYEQYF
J gene: TRBJ2-7; V gene: TRBV7-2; CDR3 protein: CASSQTTGDEQYF
J gene: TRBJ2-7; V gene: TRBV15; CDR3 protein: CATSRGGLAGGSEQYF
J gene: TRBJ2-1; V gene: TRBV11-2; CDR3 protein: CASSLYAAASNEQFF
J gene: TRBJ1-2; V gene: TRBV28; CDR3 protein: CASSLQGTVSGYTF
J gene: TRBJ2-1; V gene: TRBV29-1; CDR3 protein: CSVEDDTGQFF
J gene: TRBJ2-2; V gene: TRBV7-9; CDR3 protein: CASSTQGALGTGELFF
J gene: TRBJ1-4; V gene: TRBV5-1; CDR3 protein: CASSRGDMLNEKLFF
J gene: TRBJ2-1; V gene: TRBV4-3; CDR3 protein: CASSQGLAGAYNEQFF
J gene: TRBJ2-1; V gene: TRBV7-7; CDR3 protein: CASSRTLAGGRNEQFF
J gene: TRBJ2-3; V gene: TRBV29-1; CDR3 protein: CSVPTSLAGFTDTQYF
J gene: TRBJ2-7; V gene: TRBV4-2; CDR3 protein: CASSQDVTYEQYF
J gene: TRBJ2-1; V gene: TRBV11-3; CDR3 protein: CASSQALGGKYNEQFF
J gene: TRBJ1-2; V gene: TRBV6-5; CDR3 protein: CASSPGLYYTF
J gene: TRBJ1-2; V gene: TRBV29-1; CDR3 protein: CSVAPNYGYTF
J gene: TRBJ1-1; V gene: TRBV6-5; CDR3 protein: CASRENTEAFF
J gene: TRBJ1-2; V gene: TRBV6-1; CDR3 protein: CASLTGSPENYGYTF
J gene: TRBJ2-3; V gene: TRBV9; CDR3 protein: CASNAGPRGTDTQYF
J gene: TRBJ2-2; V gene: TRBV6-5; CDR3 protein: CATGRAGAAGELFF